Listed below are T cell receptor beta chains from one sample, sequenced in a study of T cells in Graves' hyperthyroidism and ophthalmopathy. One entry per CDR3 protein, called by TCRdb with MiXCR from the multiplex PCR reads. Altogether under 800,000 distinct CDR3 sequences are present, around 15% being singletons, with the ten largest covering 10%. Sequenced: blood. These receptors came from a woman aged 18-29 years with Graves' hyperthyroidism. Both conserved end residues are part of each CDR3.

j_call: TRBJ2-5; v_call: TRBV18; cdr3_aa: CASSQPGADWEKTQYF
j_call: TRBJ1-2; v_call: TRBV11-2; cdr3_aa: CASSRAAVNYGYTF
j_call: TRBJ2-7; v_call: TRBV2; cdr3_aa: CASSEEPPGQGNHEQYF
j_call: TRBJ2-4; v_call: TRBV9; cdr3_aa: CASSVTGEIGNIQYF
j_call: TRBJ2-7; v_call: TRBV7-9; cdr3_aa: CASSSHSRATGEEQYF
j_call: TRBJ2-7; v_call: TRBV27; cdr3_aa: CASSSGVQRDEQYF
j_call: TRBJ2-6; v_call: TRBV29-1; cdr3_aa: CGAGQSGANVLTF
j_call: TRBJ1-2; v_call: TRBV20-1; cdr3_aa: CSASYRGRFSGYTF
j_call: TRBJ2-3; v_call: TRBV15; cdr3_aa: CATSRGEGYTDTQYF
j_call: TRBJ2-3; v_call: TRBV20-1; cdr3_aa: CSAFFWGGTDTQYF
j_call: TRBJ2-3; v_call: TRBV7-8; cdr3_aa: CASSSGRELDTQYF
j_call: TRBJ2-7; v_call: TRBV13; cdr3_aa: CASSLVAGTSGSYEQYF
j_call: TRBJ1-5; v_call: TRBV19; cdr3_aa: CASSMGILSNQPQHF
j_call: TRBJ2-1; v_call: TRBV20-1; cdr3_aa: CSGRGGRIHNEQFF
j_call: TRBJ1-4; v_call: TRBV5-1; cdr3_aa: CASSLSPRDGNEKLFF
j_call: TRBJ2-2; v_call: TRBV2; cdr3_aa: CASKKEAQNTGELFF
j_call: TRBJ2-1; v_call: TRBV10-2; cdr3_aa: CASSESFHEQFF
j_call: TRBJ2-1; v_call: TRBV6-1; cdr3_aa: CASRDGTGSSYNEQFF
j_call: TRBJ2-7; v_call: TRBV5-1; cdr3_aa: CASSLLEQGVIYEQYF
j_call: TRBJ2-2; v_call: TRBV5-1; cdr3_aa: CASSLTSGTGTGELFF
j_call: TRBJ1-3; v_call: TRBV20-1; cdr3_aa: CSARSSFAGNTIYF
j_call: TRBJ2-2; v_call: TRBV24-1; cdr3_aa: CATSDLRQPNTGELFF
j_call: TRBJ1-3; v_call: TRBV30; cdr3_aa: CAWTGTGNTIYF
j_call: TRBJ1-1; v_call: TRBV4-1; cdr3_aa: CASSQADTYTEAFF
j_call: TRBJ2-7; v_call: TRBV9; cdr3_aa: CASSPSWGSGSSYEQYF
j_call: TRBJ1-2; v_call: TRBV7-2; cdr3_aa: CASSRAGTGFRGYTF
j_call: TRBJ2-5; v_call: TRBV6-1; cdr3_aa: CASSPPGGLAGQETQYF
j_call: TRBJ2-1; v_call: TRBV6-2/TRBV6-3; cdr3_aa: CASSATPSAYNEQFF
j_call: TRBJ2-3; v_call: TRBV7-9; cdr3_aa: CASLPLARSTDTQYF
j_call: TRBJ1-2; v_call: TRBV10-3; cdr3_aa: CAISVDRAKLNYGYTF
j_call: TRBJ1-4; v_call: TRBV12-3/TRBV12-4; cdr3_aa: CASSVNSANEKLFF
j_call: TRBJ2-7; v_call: TRBV20-1; cdr3_aa: CSARELAGGYYEQYF
j_call: TRBJ1-1; v_call: TRBV11-2; cdr3_aa: CASSPVGTGNTEAFF
j_call: TRBJ2-1; v_call: TRBV4-2; cdr3_aa: CASRDRPGTSGSNEQFF
j_call: TRBJ2-7; v_call: TRBV9; cdr3_aa: CASSGGTSGNEQYF
j_call: TRBJ2-1; v_call: TRBV28; cdr3_aa: CASSLKTSGFYEQFF
j_call: TRBJ2-3; v_call: TRBV7-2; cdr3_aa: CASSLALGAADTQYF
j_call: TRBJ2-3; v_call: TRBV20-1; cdr3_aa: CSASPLLAGGEDTQYF
j_call: TRBJ2-1; v_call: TRBV20-1; cdr3_aa: CSASTGTSGRVYRSYEQFF